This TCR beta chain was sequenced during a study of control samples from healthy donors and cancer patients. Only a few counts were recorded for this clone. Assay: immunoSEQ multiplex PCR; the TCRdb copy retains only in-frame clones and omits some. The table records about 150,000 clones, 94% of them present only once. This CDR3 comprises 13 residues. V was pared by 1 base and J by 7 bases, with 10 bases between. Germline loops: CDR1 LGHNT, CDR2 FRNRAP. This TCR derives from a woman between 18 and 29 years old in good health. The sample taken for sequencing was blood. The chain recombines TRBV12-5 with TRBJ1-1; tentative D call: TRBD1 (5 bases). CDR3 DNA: TGTGCTAGTGGTTTGGAAGCAGGGCTTGAAGCTTTCTTT. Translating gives CASGLEAGLEAFF.